These T cell receptor beta chains were read from a single sample in a study of multiple sclerosis patients with progressive multifocal leukoencephalopathy. The table came from immunoSEQ multiplex PCR; TCRdb's copy has only in-frame clones and leaves some out. The table records 20,000 to 30,000 clones, 75% to 95% of them present only once. The sequenced sample was PBMCs, obtained from a patient treated with natalizumab. The receptors were sampled from a man aged 25-40 years with multiple sclerosis. The CDR3 runs from the conserved cysteine through the conserved F or W. D genes are given only for firm matches. The size of a clone is reported for some rows only, either as once, few or many, or as a class for expanded clones.

V gene	clone size	D gene	J gene	CDR3 DNA	CDR3 protein
TRBV9	.	.	TRBJ1-6	TGTGCCAGCAGCGTAGGGAGACAGTTTCAGGAATCACCCCTCCACTTT	CASSVGRQFQESPLHF
TRBV19	.	.	TRBJ2-2	TGTGCCAGTAGTACAGGCCAACCTCCCCGGGAGCTGTTTTTT	CASSTGQPPRELFF
TRBV19	.	TRBD1	TRBJ2-1	TGTGCCAGTAGTATAAAAAGTGTCGGGCAGGGGGCGTACAATGAGCAGTTCTTC	CASSIKSVGQGAYNEQFF
TRBV6-5	.	.	TRBJ1-2	TGTGCCAGCAAAGACGGGGGACGGGGCTACACCTTC	CASKDGGRGYTF
TRBV27	once	.	TRBJ2-1	TGTGCCAGCAGTTTTGGAGGGCGTAATAATGAGCAGTTCTTC	CASSFGGRNNEQFF
TRBV4-3	.	TRBD1	TRBJ1-6	TGCGCCAGCAGCCCGGACAGGGTTTCTTATAATTCACCCCTCCACTTT	CASSPDRVSYNSPLHF
TRBV29-1	.	.	TRBJ1-1	TGCAGCGGCGCAGGGACTACTGAAGCTTTCTTT	CSGAGTTEAFF
TRBV7-9	.	.	TRBJ1-5	TGTGCCAGCAGCTCCGGAATCTCGCCCCAGCATTTT	CASSSGISPQHF
TRBV7-6	.	.	TRBJ2-1	TGTGCCAGCAGCTTAGTCGGGGCTTACAATGAGCAGTTCTTC	CASSLVGAYNEQFF
TRBV4-2	.	.	TRBJ2-6	TGTGCCAGCAGCCAAGGGTCGACCGACTCTGGGGCCAACGTCCTGACTTTC	CASSQGSTDSGANVLTF
TRBV9	.	.	TRBJ2-5	TGTGCCAGCAGCGTAGCTTATGGCGAGACCCAGTACTTC	CASSVAYGETQYF
TRBV18	.	TRBD2	TRBJ2-5	TGTGCCAGCTCAACACTAGCGGCCGTCCAAGAGACCCAGTACTTC	CASSTLAAVQETQYF
TRBV5-1	few	.	TRBJ1-1	TGCGCCAGCAGCCCGCTATCGGGATCCGGGGCTGAAGCTTTCTTT	CASSPLSGSGAEAFF
TRBV29-1	.	.	TRBJ2-6	TGCAGCGCTCCAGTCGGAGCTGGGGCCAACGTCCTGACTTTC	CSAPVGAGANVLTF
TRBV13	.	TRBD2	TRBJ2-5	TGTGCCAGCAGCTTACGCCTAGCGGAGTCGCGGGAGACCCAGTACTTC	CASSLRLAESRETQYF
TRBV9	.	TRBD2	TRBJ2-5	TGTGCCAGCAGCCAAACAGCGGGAGGGAGGGAGACCCAGTACTTC	CASSQTAGGRETQYF
TRBV7-9	.	.	TRBJ2-6	TGTGCCAGCAGCTTCGGACAGACCGACGCCAACGTCCTGACTTTC	CASSFGQTDANVLTF
TRBV11-3	.	TRBD1	TRBJ1-2	TGTGCCAGCAGCTCGGACAGGGGCCCTTATGGCTACACCTTC	CASSSDRGPYGYTF
TRBV10-3	.	.	TRBJ1-2	TGTGCCATCAGTGAGACCCCCAGGGGTCACTATGGCTACACCTTC	CAISETPRGHYGYTF
TRBV4-1	.	.	TRBJ1-4	TGCGCCAGCAGCCAAGGGCCCACGCAGGCTAATGAAAAACTGTTTTTT	CASSQGPTQANEKLFF
TRBV5-4	.	TRBD2	TRBJ2-5	TGTGCCAGCAGCTTTGGGGGGGTTTTGGAGACCCAGTACTTC	CASSFGGVLETQYF
TRBV6-6	.	.	TRBJ1-1	TGTGCCAGCAGTTTTCAACAGGGCCATAACACTGAAGCTTTCTTT	CASSFQQGHNTEAFF